Following are 13 T cell receptor beta chains from one sample sequenced in a study of shared clonotypes between healthy human individuals (TCRdb year 2020). Receptors were amplified or captured by the immunoSEQ multiplex PCR assay. The table comes from immuneACCESS by way of TCRdb, which keeps in-frame sequences with V and J called. Part of the clones is missing from these tables; in studies checked, under half for an unresolved V gene and the rest for unknown reasons. The sample records about 490,000 clones, 81% of which are singletons. About 13% of the sample is in the top ten clones. Sequenced input: PBMCs. These TCRs come from a woman in her thirties or forties in good health. Some clones in this sample may be carry-over from other donors' samples.

This clone occurred once. The chain links TRBV9 to TRBJ2-7; 14 nucleotides match TRBD2. The CDR3 totals 14 residues. Per germline, CDR1 SGDLS and CDR2 YYNGEE. V shed 3 bases and J 6 bases; nucleotides not matched to a gene: 2. This chain's CDR3 is CASSETSGRGEQYF. CDR3 nucleotides: TGTGCCAGCAGCGAGACTAGCGGGAGGGGCGAGCAGTACTTC.

The rearrangement joins TRBV18 to TRBJ1-4; 7 bases line up with TRBD1. Germline V lookup: CDR1 KGHSH, CDR2 LQKENI. The CDR3 has 15 residues. Trimming cost V 4 bases and J 6 bases; bases outside gene matches: 8. The chain's CDR3 is CASSLGQAGDEKLFF. CDR3 bases: TGTGCCAGCTCACTCGGACAGGCGGGTGATGAAAAACTGTTTTTT.

CDR3 amino acids: CASSESNEQFF. The DNA for the CDR3 is TGTGCCAGCAGTGAGTCAAATGAGCAGTTCTTC. The V gene is TRBV2, the J gene TRBJ2-1, with no clear D. V lost 3 bases to trimming and J lost 7 bases, with 4 bases between them. CDR1 is SNHLY, CDR2 FYNNEI, per germline. The CDR3 runs to 11 residues.

This clone was observed at least ten times. Distinct nucleotide sequences in the sample also encode this CDR3. The chain recombines TRBV15 with TRBJ2-7; possibly TRBD1 or TRBD2 for D (6 bases each). In germline, CDR1 is LNHNV, CDR2 YYDKDF (reference sequence). CDR3 size: 18 residues. Trimming removed 2 bases at V and 6 bases at J, with 26 bases between. The CDR3 protein is CATSRPQGTGTGMGEQYF. The CDR3 coding sequence is TGTGCCACCAGCAGACCCCAGGGTACAGGGACTGGGATGGGCGAGCAGTACTTC.

The chain employs TRBV4-1 and TRBJ2-7; D possibly matches TRBD1 or TRBD2 (5 bases each). The ends were cut back, 4 bases at V and 0 bases at J, with 13 bases in the middle. The germline CDR1 and CDR2 sequences are MGHRA and YSYEKL. CDR3 length: 15 amino acids. CDR3 loop: CASSRNRDGSYEQYF. The CDR3 DNA follows: TGCGCCAGCAGCCGCAACCGGGACGGCTCCTACGAGCAGTACTTC.

J is TRBJ1-1 and V is TRBV30; 12 positions match TRBD1. CDR1 is GTSNPN, CDR2 SVGIG, per germline (reference sequence). This CDR3 is built from 15 residues. With 4 bases clipped from V and 2 bases from J, the junction kept 5 bases outside the gene matches. For the CDR3, the DNA is TGTGCCTGGAACCCCGGGACAGGGGGCAACACTGAAGCTTTCTTT. It specifies CAWNPGTGGNTEAFF.

The CDR3 reads CASSFSSDSYEQYF. The CDR3 nucleotides read TGTGCCAGCAGCTTTAGCTCAGACTCCTACGAGCAGTACTTC. This chain connects TRBV7-3 to TRBJ2-7; the D is unclear. Per the germline V gene, CDR1 is SGHTA and CDR2 is FQGTGA. The CDR3 length is 14 residues. V was pared by 3 bases and J by 0 bases, with 9 bases between.

The V call is TRBV28, the J call TRBJ1-2; the D gene is possibly TRBD1 (5 bases). With 6 bases removed from V and 1 base from J, the gap between germline ends came to 12 bases. Germline CDR1 and CDR2: MDHEN and SYDVKM. The length of the CDR3 is 14 residues. This chain's CDR3 is CASRPLGGNYGYTF. CDR3 DNA: TGTGCCAGCAGGCCTCTGGGGGGTAACTATGGCTACACCTTC.

The rearrangement links TRBV29-1 to TRBJ2-7; D remains ambiguous. Germline V gives CDR1 SQVTM, CDR2 ANQGSEA. The V end lost 1 base, the J end lost 3 bases, and 4 bases lay between the germline ends. This CDR3 is built from 11 residues. CDR3 nucleotide sequence: TGCAGCGTTGAAGGCAACTACGAGCAGTACTTC. It is translated as CSVEGNYEQYF.

This clone was recorded once. The rearrangement uses TRBV9 and TRBJ1-1; D is undetermined. Germline-derived CDR1 and CDR2 are SGDLS and YYNGEE. V shed 2 bases and J shed 3 bases, with 8 bases lying between them. This CDR3 comprises 13 residues. CDR3 sequence: CASSVGIHTEAFF. The CDR3 nucleotides read TGTGCCAGCAGCGTTGGGATCCACACTGAAGCTTTCTTT.

This clone was observed a handful of times. A read error likely explains this, since a far larger clone differs by one base. The rearrangement links TRBV30 to TRBJ2-5; no reliable D call. Germline V CDR1 and CDR2: GTSNPN, SVGIG (reference sequence). The V end was cut by 0 bases, the J end by 2 bases, with 4 bases between. CDR3 length: 12 residues. CDR3 nucleotides: TGTGCCTGGAGTGTACCGCAAGAGACCCAGTACTTC. This encodes CAWSVPQETQYF. The full variable domain, rest sourced from reference TRBV30 and TRBJ2-5, is SQTIHQWPATLVQPVGSPLSLECTVEGTSNPNLYWYRQAAGRGLQLLFYSVGIGQISSEVPQNLSASRPQDRQFILSSKKLLLSDSGFYLCAWSVPQETQYFGPGTRLLVL.

This clone was seen a few times. The chain has TRBV6-6 and TRBJ1-1; 9 bases agree with TRBD1. CDR3 size: 13 residues. With V trimmed by 2 bases and J by 6 bases, 1 base remained unmatched. The germline CDR1 and CDR2 sequences are MNHNY and SVGAGI (reference sequence). The CDR3 sequence: CASSYTGGAEAFF. CDR3 bases: TGTGCCAGCAGTTACACAGGGGGCGCTGAAGCTTTCTTT.

This clone was recorded once. The chain has TRBV6-5 and TRBJ1-1; D not certain. Trimming took 6 bases from V and 4 from J, leaving 12 bases between them. CDR1 is MNHEY and CDR2 is SVGAGI in the germline V gene. The CDR3 covers 13 residues. The CDR3 nucleotides are TGTGCCAGCAGCCCCCGGCGGGCCACTGAAGCTTTCTTT. Translation: CASSPRRATEAFF.